Listed below are T cell receptor beta chains from one sample, sequenced in a study of blood T cell repertoires in COVID-19. Clones were read by immunoSEQ multiplex PCR, and TCRdb kept only the in-frame ones, dropping some. This table has some 300,000 clones, about 90% appearing once. Material for sequencing was PBMCs or T cells enriched from blood (not recorded which). These receptors originate from a woman aged 18-29 years with acute COVID-19. CDR3s include the opening cysteine and the closing phenylalanine or tryptophan. The order of the fields is D gene, clone size, V gene, J gene, CDR3 DNA, CDR3 protein. The D gene is left open where the match is weak. For some rows the clone size is stated as once, few or many, or as a class when expanded; others skip it.

d_gene: -; abundance: -; v_gene: TRBV6-2/TRBV6-3; j_gene: TRBJ1-5; CDR3nt: TGTGCCAGCAGTTATGTCTTAGAGCCCCAGCATTTT; CDR3aa: CASSYVLEPQHF
d_gene: TRBD2; abundance: -; v_gene: TRBV20-1; j_gene: TRBJ2-7; CDR3nt: TGCAGTGCTGGTGGACTAGCGGGAGGGAGTGAGCAGTACTTC; CDR3aa: CSAGGLAGGSEQYF
d_gene: -; abundance: -; v_gene: TRBV4-1; j_gene: TRBJ2-7; CDR3nt: TGCGCCAGCAGCCAAGAGCCCCAGGGGTTCTACGAGCAGTACTTC; CDR3aa: CASSQEPQGFYEQYF
d_gene: -; abundance: -; v_gene: TRBV5-8; j_gene: TRBJ1-1; CDR3nt: TGTGCCAGCACTAGACAGGTAGCTCAGGAAGCTTTCTTT; CDR3aa: CASTRQVAQEAFF
d_gene: TRBD1; abundance: once; v_gene: TRBV12-5; j_gene: TRBJ1-1; CDR3nt: TGTGCTAGTGGTTTGCCCCCCCCGGGCAGGGGGATGTTGATCACTGAAGCTTTCTTT; CDR3aa: CASGLPPPGRGMLITEAFF
d_gene: -; abundance: -; v_gene: TRBV7-2; j_gene: TRBJ1-1; CDR3nt: TGTGCCAGCAGCTTGAGGGGCCGGGGGGGTGTAAGGAACACTGAAGCTTTCTTT; CDR3aa: CASSLRGRGGVRNTEAFF
d_gene: -; abundance: -; v_gene: TRBV27; j_gene: TRBJ1-2; CDR3nt: TGTGCCAGCAGTTTATCAAGGACAGACTATGGCTACACCTTC; CDR3aa: CASSLSRTDYGYTF
d_gene: -; abundance: -; v_gene: TRBV7-9; j_gene: TRBJ1-5; CDR3nt: TGTGCCAGCAGCAAGGGGTATAGCAATCAGCCCCAGCATTTT; CDR3aa: CASSKGYSNQPQHF
d_gene: -; abundance: -; v_gene: TRBV7-3; j_gene: TRBJ2-2; CDR3nt: TGTGCCAGCAGCCTGGGACTTACTACCGGGGAGCTGTTTTTT; CDR3aa: CASSLGLTTGELFF
d_gene: -; abundance: -; v_gene: TRBV9; j_gene: TRBJ1-5; CDR3nt: TGTGCCAGCAGCGTATCGGGACTGGATCAGCCCCAGCATTTT; CDR3aa: CASSVSGLDQPQHF
d_gene: TRBD1; abundance: -; v_gene: TRBV27; j_gene: TRBJ2-5; CDR3nt: TGTGCCAGCAGTTCCCTAAATTCCCCGGGACAGCAAGAGACCCAGTACTTC; CDR3aa: CASSSLNSPGQQETQYF
d_gene: -; abundance: -; v_gene: TRBV5-1; j_gene: TRBJ1-2; CDR3nt: TGCGCCAGCAGCTTGGATTTAGGAGGAGGCTACACCTTC; CDR3aa: CASSLDLGGGYTF
d_gene: TRBD1; abundance: -; v_gene: TRBV11-2; j_gene: TRBJ1-2; CDR3nt: TGTGCCAGCAGCATAATCGGCGAATTGGGACAGGTCACCACCTTC; CDR3aa: CASSIIGELGQVTTF
d_gene: TRBD1; abundance: -; v_gene: TRBV28; j_gene: TRBJ1-2; CDR3nt: TGTGCCAGCAGCCTTGGGACAGGGGGATTCTTCTATGGCTACACCTTC; CDR3aa: CASSLGTGGFFYGYTF
d_gene: -; abundance: -; v_gene: TRBV27; j_gene: TRBJ1-2; CDR3nt: TGTGCCAGCAGTTATTTGGGGGGGAACCGGGCCCACTTAAACTATGGCTACACCTTC; CDR3aa: CASSYLGGNRAHLNYGYTF
d_gene: TRBD2; abundance: -; v_gene: TRBV11-2; j_gene: TRBJ2-2; CDR3nt: TGTGCCAGCAGCCTAAACCCGGGGACTAGAGCCGGGGAGCTGTTTTTT; CDR3aa: CASSLNPGTRAGELFF
d_gene: -; abundance: -; v_gene: TRBV14; j_gene: TRBJ2-3; CDR3nt: TGTGCCAGCAGCCAACCCCAGGGGAGTTGGAGCACAGATACGCAGTATTTT; CDR3aa: CASSQPQGSWSTDTQYF
d_gene: -; abundance: -; v_gene: TRBV6-6; j_gene: TRBJ2-7; CDR3nt: TGTGCCAGCCGCGGGCGGAGCTCCTACGAGCAGTACTTC; CDR3aa: CASRGRSSYEQYF
d_gene: -; abundance: -; v_gene: TRBV9; j_gene: TRBJ2-3; CDR3nt: TGTGCCAGCAGCCCACTGAGCACAGATACGCAGTATTTT; CDR3aa: CASSPLSTDTQYF
d_gene: TRBD1; abundance: -; v_gene: TRBV3-1/TRBV3-2; j_gene: TRBJ1-3; CDR3nt: TGTGCCAGCAGCCCAGCAGGGGGTAACACCATATATTTT; CDR3aa: CASSPAGGNTIYF
d_gene: -; abundance: -; v_gene: TRBV7-3; j_gene: TRBJ1-3; CDR3nt: TGTGCCAGCAGCTCAACAGCGAACTCTGGAAACACCATATATTTT; CDR3aa: CASSSTANSGNTIYF
d_gene: TRBD2; abundance: -; v_gene: TRBV3-1/TRBV3-2; j_gene: TRBJ2-1; CDR3nt: TGTGCCAGCAGCCAAAAGGGAACTAGCGGGGTAAATGAGCAGTTCTTC; CDR3aa: CASSQKGTSGVNEQFF
d_gene: TRBD2; abundance: -; v_gene: TRBV7-3; j_gene: TRBJ2-5; CDR3nt: TGTGCCAGCAGCTTAATCCCTAGCGGGGGCCAAGAGACCCAGTACTTC; CDR3aa: CASSLIPSGGQETQYF
d_gene: -; abundance: -; v_gene: TRBV21-1; j_gene: TRBJ1-2; CDR3nt: TGTGCCAGCAGCAAATTTAAGGGGCCTGTTCCAAATGGCTACACCTTC; CDR3aa: CASSKFKGPVPNGYTF
d_gene: -; abundance: -; v_gene: TRBV19; j_gene: TRBJ2-2; CDR3nt: TGTGCCAGTAGTACTTCACAGGATCCGAACACCGGGGAGCTGTTTTTT; CDR3aa: CASSTSQDPNTGELFF
d_gene: TRBD1; abundance: -; v_gene: TRBV11-3; j_gene: TRBJ1-6; CDR3nt: TGTGCCATCCGGAGGCCGGGACAGAGCAATTCACCCCTCCACTTT; CDR3aa: CAIRRPGQSNSPLHF
d_gene: TRBD1; abundance: -; v_gene: TRBV4-2; j_gene: TRBJ1-2; CDR3nt: TGTGCCAGCAGCTCGGGACAGGTTAACTATGGCTACACCTTC; CDR3aa: CASSSGQVNYGYTF
d_gene: -; abundance: -; v_gene: TRBV23-1; j_gene: TRBJ2-4; CDR3nt: TGCGCCAGCAGTCAATTAATCGGACCCGGGGGAGCCAAAAACATTCAGTACTTC; CDR3aa: CASSQLIGPGGAKNIQYF
d_gene: TRBD2; abundance: few; v_gene: TRBV9; j_gene: TRBJ2-2; CDR3nt: TGTGCCAGCAGCGTAGGGGGTCGTTGGGCTAGCGGGAGTACTGGCACCGGGGAGCTGTTTTTT; CDR3aa: CASSVGGRWASGSTGTGELFF
d_gene: -; abundance: -; v_gene: TRBV7-7; j_gene: TRBJ2-6; CDR3nt: TGTGCTAGCAGCCCTGGGGGACTTTTCTCTGGGGCCAACGTCCTGACTTTC; CDR3aa: CASSPGGLFSGANVLTF
d_gene: TRBD2; abundance: -; v_gene: TRBV4-1; j_gene: TRBJ2-1; CDR3nt: TGCGCCAGCAGCCACGCTGGGACTAGCGGGAGCGCGTACAATGAGCAGTTCTTC; CDR3aa: CASSHAGTSGSAYNEQFF
d_gene: -; abundance: -; v_gene: TRBV11-2; j_gene: TRBJ2-7; CDR3nt: TGTGCCACCGAGGTCCTGATCAGGGCCGAGCAGTACTTC; CDR3aa: CATEVLIRAEQYF
d_gene: TRBD2; abundance: few; v_gene: TRBV28; j_gene: TRBJ2-3; CDR3nt: TGTGCCAGCAGCACAACCATTGGACTAGCGGACACAGATACGCAGTATTTT; CDR3aa: CASSTTIGLADTDTQYF
d_gene: TRBD1; abundance: -; v_gene: TRBV7-9; j_gene: TRBJ2-4; CDR3nt: TGTGCCAGCAGCTTAGGACAGGGTCTAGCCAAAAACATTCAGTACTTC; CDR3aa: CASSLGQGLAKNIQYF
d_gene: TRBD2; abundance: -; v_gene: TRBV5-6; j_gene: TRBJ2-7; CDR3nt: TGTGCCAGCAGCCCCACCGTAGGCGGGAGCGTCTACGAGCAGTACTTC; CDR3aa: CASSPTVGGSVYEQYF
d_gene: TRBD1; abundance: -; v_gene: TRBV5-4; j_gene: TRBJ1-3; CDR3nt: TGTGCCAGCACGACAGGGACTGGAAACACCATATATTTT; CDR3aa: CASTTGTGNTIYF
d_gene: TRBD2; abundance: -; v_gene: TRBV11-3; j_gene: TRBJ2-3; CDR3nt: TGTGCCAGCAGCCCCGGGACTAGCGGTAACACAGATACGCAGTATTTT; CDR3aa: CASSPGTSGNTDTQYF
d_gene: -; abundance: -; v_gene: TRBV28; j_gene: TRBJ1-4; CDR3nt: TGTGTCACGACATCAACTAATGAAAAACTGTTTTTT; CDR3aa: CVTTSTNEKLFF
d_gene: -; abundance: -; v_gene: TRBV9; j_gene: TRBJ2-2; CDR3nt: TGTGCCAGCAGCCTAGGCGCCGGGGAGCTGTTTTTT; CDR3aa: CASSLGAGELFF
d_gene: TRBD1; abundance: -; v_gene: TRBV14; j_gene: TRBJ1-4; CDR3nt: TGTGCCAGCAGCCGGGACAGCTTTGAAAAACTGTTTTTT; CDR3aa: CASSRDSFEKLFF
d_gene: -; abundance: -; v_gene: TRBV9; j_gene: TRBJ2-1; CDR3nt: TGTGCCAGCAGCCTTCGATTAGCCACAATGGGTGAGCAGTTCTTC; CDR3aa: CASSLRLATMGEQFF
d_gene: -; abundance: -; v_gene: TRBV29-1; j_gene: TRBJ2-2; CDR3nt: TGCAGCGTTGTACGGGATACCGGGGAGCTGTTTTTT; CDR3aa: CSVVRDTGELFF
d_gene: TRBD1; abundance: -; v_gene: TRBV29-1; j_gene: TRBJ2-1; CDR3nt: TGCAGCGCCTCGGGACAGGGGGCAATGAATGAGCAGTTCTTC; CDR3aa: CSASGQGAMNEQFF
d_gene: -; abundance: -; v_gene: TRBV6-6; j_gene: TRBJ2-7; CDR3nt: TGTGCCAGCAGTAAACCGGGACTTCCTAACGAGCAGTACTTC; CDR3aa: CASSKPGLPNEQYF
d_gene: TRBD1; abundance: -; v_gene: TRBV19; j_gene: TRBJ1-5; CDR3nt: TGTGCCAGTAGAAGGGGGGGGACAGGGCACAATCAGCCCCAGCATTTT; CDR3aa: CASRRGGTGHNQPQHF
d_gene: -; abundance: -; v_gene: TRBV9; j_gene: TRBJ1-4; CDR3nt: TGTGCCAGCAGCGCCCCAGGGGAAAAACTGTTTTTT; CDR3aa: CASSAPGEKLFF
d_gene: -; abundance: -; v_gene: TRBV6-4; j_gene: TRBJ1-2; CDR3nt: TGTGCCAGCAGTGACGGTCAGGGTACCGGCTACACCTTC; CDR3aa: CASSDGQGTGYTF
d_gene: -; abundance: once; v_gene: TRBV15; j_gene: TRBJ1-2; CDR3nt: TGTGCCACCTCGAGCCACGGGACACCTCGTAGCTATGGCTACACCTTC; CDR3aa: CATSSHGTPRSYGYTF
d_gene: TRBD1; abundance: once; v_gene: TRBV29-1; j_gene: TRBJ1-2; CDR3nt: TGCAGCGTTGTCTGGACAGGGGTGGCCTATGGCTACACCTTC; CDR3aa: CSVVWTGVAYGYTF
d_gene: -; abundance: -; v_gene: TRBV29-1; j_gene: TRBJ2-2; CDR3nt: TGCAGCGGGGCGGGTTGGGACGGGGAGCTGTTTTTT; CDR3aa: CSGAGWDGELFF
d_gene: -; abundance: few; v_gene: TRBV29-1; j_gene: TRBJ1-5; CDR3nt: TGCAGCGTAAGACACGGAGGGGGCAATCAGCCCCAGCATTTT; CDR3aa: CSVRHGGGNQPQHF
d_gene: -; abundance: few; v_gene: TRBV9; j_gene: TRBJ2-1; CDR3nt: TGTGCCAGCAGCGTTGAGCGGAATGAGCAGTTCTTC; CDR3aa: CASSVERNEQFF